This T cell receptor beta chain was retrieved from a study of T cell responses to AZD1222 COVID-19 vaccine. The CDR3 is 13 amino acids. Trimming removed 8 bases from V and 4 bases from J; junction bases left unmatched: 5. The germline gives CDR1 SGHRS, CDR2 YFSETQ. This table comes from immunoSEQ multiplex PCR, and its TCRdb copy is limited to in-frame clones, with some not included. Among roughly 140,000 clones, around nine tenths were seen once, and the ten largest hold over 6%. The TCR comes from an adult who had recovered from COVID-19. The material sequenced was peripheral blood, taken after recovery from COVID-19. The V gene is TRBV5-1, the J gene TRBJ2-2, with TRBD1 matching 7 bases. Written as DNA, the CDR3 is TGCGCCAGTTGGGACAGATTCACCGGGGAGCTGTTTTTT. The encoded protein is CASWDRFTGELFF.